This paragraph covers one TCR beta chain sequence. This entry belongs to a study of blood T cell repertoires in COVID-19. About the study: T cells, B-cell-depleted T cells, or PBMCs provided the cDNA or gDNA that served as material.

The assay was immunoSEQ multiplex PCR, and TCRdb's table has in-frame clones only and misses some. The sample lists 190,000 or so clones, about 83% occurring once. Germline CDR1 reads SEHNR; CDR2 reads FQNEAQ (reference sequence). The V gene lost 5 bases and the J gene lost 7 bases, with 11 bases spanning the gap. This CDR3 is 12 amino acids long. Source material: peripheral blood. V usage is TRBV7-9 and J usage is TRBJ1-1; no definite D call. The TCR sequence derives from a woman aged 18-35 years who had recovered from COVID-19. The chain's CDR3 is CASSHSDIEAFF. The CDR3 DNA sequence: TGTGCCAGCAGCCACTCCGACATTGAAGCTTTCTTT.